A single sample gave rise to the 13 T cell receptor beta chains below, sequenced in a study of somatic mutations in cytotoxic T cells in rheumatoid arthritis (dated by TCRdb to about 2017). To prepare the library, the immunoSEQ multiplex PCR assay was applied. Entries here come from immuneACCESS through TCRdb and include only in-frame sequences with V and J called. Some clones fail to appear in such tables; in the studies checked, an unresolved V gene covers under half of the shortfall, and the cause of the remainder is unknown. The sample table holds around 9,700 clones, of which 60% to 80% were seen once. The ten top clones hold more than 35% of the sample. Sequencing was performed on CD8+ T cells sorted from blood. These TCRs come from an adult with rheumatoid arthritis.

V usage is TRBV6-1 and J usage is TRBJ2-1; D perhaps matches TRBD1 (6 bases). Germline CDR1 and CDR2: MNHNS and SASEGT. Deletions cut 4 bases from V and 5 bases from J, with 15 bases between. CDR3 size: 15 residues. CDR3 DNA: TGTGCCAGCAGTGTTTTACAGGGACCCGACAATGAGCAGTTCTTC. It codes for CASSVLQGPDNEQFF.

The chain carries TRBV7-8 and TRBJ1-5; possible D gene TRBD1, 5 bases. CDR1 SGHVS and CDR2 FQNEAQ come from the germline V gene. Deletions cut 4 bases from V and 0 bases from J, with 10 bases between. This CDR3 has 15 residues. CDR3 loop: CASSSGGASNQPQHF. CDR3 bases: TGTGCCAGCAGCTCGGGGGGAGCTAGCAATCAGCCCCAGCATTTT.

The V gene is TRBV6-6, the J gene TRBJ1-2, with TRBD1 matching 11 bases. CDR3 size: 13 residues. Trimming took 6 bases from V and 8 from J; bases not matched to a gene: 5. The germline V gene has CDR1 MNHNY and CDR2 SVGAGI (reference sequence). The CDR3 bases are TGTGCCAGCAGCCCGGACAGGGGGCGAGGCTACACCTTC. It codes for CASSPDRGRGYTF.

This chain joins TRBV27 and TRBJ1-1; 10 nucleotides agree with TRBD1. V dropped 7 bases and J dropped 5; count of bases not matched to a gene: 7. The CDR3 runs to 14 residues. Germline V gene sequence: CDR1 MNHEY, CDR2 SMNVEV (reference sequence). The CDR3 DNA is TGTGCCAGCAAACCGACAGGGGGCCGAACTGAAGCTTTCTTT. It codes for CASKPTGGRTEAFF.

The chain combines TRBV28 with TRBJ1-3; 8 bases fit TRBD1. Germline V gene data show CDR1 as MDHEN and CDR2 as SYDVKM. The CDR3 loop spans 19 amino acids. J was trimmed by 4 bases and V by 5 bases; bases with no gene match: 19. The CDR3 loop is CASSGRTGQAGSVGNTIYF. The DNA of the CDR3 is TGTGCCAGCAGTGGAAGAACGGGACAGGCTGGCTCGGTCGGAAACACCATATATTTT.

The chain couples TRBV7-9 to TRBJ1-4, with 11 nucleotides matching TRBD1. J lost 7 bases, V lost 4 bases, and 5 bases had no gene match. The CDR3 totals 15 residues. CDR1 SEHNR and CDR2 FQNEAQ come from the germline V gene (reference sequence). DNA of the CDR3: TGTGCCAGCAGCTGGACAGGGGGCCTTGGTGAAAAACTGTTTTTT. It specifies CASSWTGGLGEKLFF. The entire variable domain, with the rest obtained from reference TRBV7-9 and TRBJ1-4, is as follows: DTGVSQNPRHKITKRGQNVTFRCDPISEHNRLYWYRQTLGQGPEFLTYFQNEAQLEKSRLLSDRFSAERPKGSFSTLEIQRTEQGDSAMYLCASSWTGGLGEKLFFGSGTQLSVL.

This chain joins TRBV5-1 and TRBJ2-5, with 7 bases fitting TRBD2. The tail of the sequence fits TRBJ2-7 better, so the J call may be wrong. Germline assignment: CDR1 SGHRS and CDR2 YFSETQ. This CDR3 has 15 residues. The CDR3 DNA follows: TGCGCCAGCAGCCCCCCGCGGGAGACTCCCCACGAGCAGTACTTC. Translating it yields CASSPPRETPHEQYF.

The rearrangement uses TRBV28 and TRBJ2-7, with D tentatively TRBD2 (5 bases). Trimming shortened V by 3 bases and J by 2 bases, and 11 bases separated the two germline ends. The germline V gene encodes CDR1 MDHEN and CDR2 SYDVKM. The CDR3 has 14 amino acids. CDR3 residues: CASSFEGAPYEQYF. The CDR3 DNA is TGTGCCAGCAGTTTTGAGGGAGCCCCCTACGAGCAGTACTTC. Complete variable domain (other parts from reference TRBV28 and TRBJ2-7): DVKVTQSSRYLVKRTGEKVFLECVQDMDHENMFWYRQDPGLGLRLIYFSYDVKMKEKGDIPEGYSVSREKKERFSLILESASTNQTSMYLCASSFEGAPYEQYFGPGTRLTVT.

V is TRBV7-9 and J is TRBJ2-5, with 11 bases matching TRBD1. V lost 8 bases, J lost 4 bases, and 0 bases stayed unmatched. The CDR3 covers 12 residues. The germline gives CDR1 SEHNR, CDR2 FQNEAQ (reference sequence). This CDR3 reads CASGTGGETQYF. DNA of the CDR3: TGTGCCAGCGGGACAGGGGGAGAGACCCAGTACTTC.

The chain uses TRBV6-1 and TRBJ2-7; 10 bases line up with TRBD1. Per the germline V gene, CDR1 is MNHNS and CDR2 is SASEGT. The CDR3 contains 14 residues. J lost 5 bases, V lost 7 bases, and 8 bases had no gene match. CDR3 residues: CASTLGQGRDEQYF. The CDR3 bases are TGTGCCAGCACCTTGGGACAGGGGCGTGACGAGCAGTACTTC.

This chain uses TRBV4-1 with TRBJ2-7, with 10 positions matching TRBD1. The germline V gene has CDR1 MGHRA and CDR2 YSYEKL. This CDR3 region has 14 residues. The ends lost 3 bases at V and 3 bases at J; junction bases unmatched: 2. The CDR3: CASSHRDRGYEQYF. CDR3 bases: TGCGCCAGCAGCCACCGGGACAGGGGCTACGAGCAGTACTTC.

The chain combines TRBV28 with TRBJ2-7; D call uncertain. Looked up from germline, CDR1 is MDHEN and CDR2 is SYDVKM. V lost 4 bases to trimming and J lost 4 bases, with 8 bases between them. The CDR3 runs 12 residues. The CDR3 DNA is TGTGCCAGCAGTTACGGACCTTACGAGCAGTACTTC. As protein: CASSYGPYEQYF.

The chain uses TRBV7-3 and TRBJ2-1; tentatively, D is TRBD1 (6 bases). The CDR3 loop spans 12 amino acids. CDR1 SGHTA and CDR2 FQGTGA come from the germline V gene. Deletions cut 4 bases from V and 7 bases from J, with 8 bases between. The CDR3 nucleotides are TGTGCCAGCAGCTACCAGGGGAATGAGCAGTTCTTC. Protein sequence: CASSYQGNEQFF.